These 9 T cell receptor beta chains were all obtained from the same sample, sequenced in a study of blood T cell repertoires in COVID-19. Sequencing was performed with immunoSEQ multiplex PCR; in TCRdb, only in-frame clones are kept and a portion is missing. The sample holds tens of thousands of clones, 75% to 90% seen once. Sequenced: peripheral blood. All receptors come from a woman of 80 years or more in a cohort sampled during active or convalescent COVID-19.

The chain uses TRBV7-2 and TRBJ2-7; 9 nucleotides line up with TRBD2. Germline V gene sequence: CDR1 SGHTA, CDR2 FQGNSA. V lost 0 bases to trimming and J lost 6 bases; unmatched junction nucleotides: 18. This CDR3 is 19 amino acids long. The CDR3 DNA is TGTGCCAGCAGCTTAGCGTTAGGGCCTAGCGGGACGAGGAGCGGCGAGCAGTACTTC. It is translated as CASSLALGPSGTRSGEQYF.

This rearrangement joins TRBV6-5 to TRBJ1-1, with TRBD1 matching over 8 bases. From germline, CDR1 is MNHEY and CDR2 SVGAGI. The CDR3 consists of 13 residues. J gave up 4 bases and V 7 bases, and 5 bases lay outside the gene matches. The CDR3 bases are TGTGCCAGCACCCCGACAGGGGTCACTGAAGCTTTCTTT. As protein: CASTPTGVTEAFF.

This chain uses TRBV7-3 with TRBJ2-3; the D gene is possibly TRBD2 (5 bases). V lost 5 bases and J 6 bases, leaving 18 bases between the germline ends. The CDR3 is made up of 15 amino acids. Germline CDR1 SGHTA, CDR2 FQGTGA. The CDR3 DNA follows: TGTGCCAGCAGCCCCGGCAGGAGGCCCTGGGATACGCAGTATTTT. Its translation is CASSPGRRPWDTQYF.

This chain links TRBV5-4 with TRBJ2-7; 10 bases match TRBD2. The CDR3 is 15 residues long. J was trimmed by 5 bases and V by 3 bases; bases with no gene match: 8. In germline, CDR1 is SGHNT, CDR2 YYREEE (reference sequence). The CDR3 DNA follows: TGTGCCAGCAGCTCTTTAGCGGGAGGTCCCCACGAGCAGTACTTC. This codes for CASSSLAGGPHEQYF.

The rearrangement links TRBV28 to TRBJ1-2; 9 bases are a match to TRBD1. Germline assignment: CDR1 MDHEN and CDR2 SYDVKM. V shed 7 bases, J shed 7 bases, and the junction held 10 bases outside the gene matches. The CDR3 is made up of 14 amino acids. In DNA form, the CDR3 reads TGTGCCAGCACCATAGCACAGGGGGCGGGTGGCTACACCTTC. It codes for CASTIAQGAGGYTF.

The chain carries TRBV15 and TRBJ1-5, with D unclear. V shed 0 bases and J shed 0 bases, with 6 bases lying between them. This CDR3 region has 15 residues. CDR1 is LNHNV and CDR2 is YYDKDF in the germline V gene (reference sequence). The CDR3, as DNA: TGTGCCACCAGCAGAGAGAGGTATAGCAATCAGCCCCAGCATTTT. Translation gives CATSRERYSNQPQHF. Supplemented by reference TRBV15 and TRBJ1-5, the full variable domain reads DAMVIQNPRYQVTQFGKPVTLSCSQTLNHNVMYWYQQKSSQAPKLLFHYYDKDFNNEADTPDNFQSRRPNTSFCFLDIRSPGLGDTAMYLCATSRERYSNQPQHFGDGTRLSIL.

CDR3 coding DNA: TGTGCCAGCAGCTCTCAGGGTAGAACTGAAGCTTTCTTT. It is translated as CASSSQGRTEAFF. J is TRBJ1-1 and V is TRBV7-2; maybe TRBD1 (5 bases). Germline CDR1 SGHTA, CDR2 FQGNSA. The CDR3 is 13 residues long. Trimming removed 4 bases from V and 5 bases from J, with 11 bases in between.

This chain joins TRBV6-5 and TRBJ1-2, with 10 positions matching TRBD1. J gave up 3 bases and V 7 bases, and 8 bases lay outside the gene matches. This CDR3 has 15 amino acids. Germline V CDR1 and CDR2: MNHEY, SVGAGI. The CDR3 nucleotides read TGTGCCAGCAAGTTGTCGACAGGGGGCGACTATGGCTACACCTTC. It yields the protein CASKLSTGGDYGYTF.

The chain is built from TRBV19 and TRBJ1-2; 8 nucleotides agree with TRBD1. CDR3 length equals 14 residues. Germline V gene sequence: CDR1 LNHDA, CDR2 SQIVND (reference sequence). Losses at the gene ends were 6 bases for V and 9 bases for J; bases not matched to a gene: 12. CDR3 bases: TGTGCCAGTAGCGCTACAGGGGGTCGGCGTAGCTACACCTTC. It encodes CASSATGGRRSYTF.